The next 10 T cell receptor beta chains were all read from a single sample in a study of T cells in Graves' hyperthyroidism and ophthalmopathy. Amplified TCR beta CDR3 regions derived from RNA transcripts. The HTBI primer set served for first-round RT-PCR of the TCR CDR3. Each CDR3 protein is one row after TCRdb ran MiXCR on the multiplex PCR reads. The table has about 520,000 distinct CDR3 sequences, around a quarter seen once; the top ten hold approximately 10%. The sequenced sample consisted of blood. The receptors derive from a woman aged 25 to 45 with Graves' ophthalmopathy.

This clonotype was seen at least ten times. The rearrangement joins TRBV7-2 to TRBJ2-7; 11 nucleotides align to TRBD2. J lost 2 bases, V lost 1 base, and 1 base had no gene match. Germline loops: CDR1 SGHTA, CDR2 FQGNSA. The CDR3 totals 15 residues. CDR3 DNA: TGTGCCAGCAGCTTAGTAGCGGGGGGGGCCTACGAGCAGTACTTC. Translated: CASSLVAGGAYEQYF. Drawing the rest from reference TRBV7-2 and TRBJ2-7, the complete variable domain is GAGVSQSPSNKVTEKGKDVELRCDPISGHTALYWYRQSLGQGLEFLIYFQGNSAPDKSGLPSDRFSAERTGGSVSTLTIQRTQQEDSAVYLCASSLVAGGAYEQYFGPGTRLTVT.

This clonotype was seen just once. The chain has TRBV7-2 and TRBJ2-7; 9 bases fit TRBD2. Germline-derived CDR1 and CDR2 are SGHTA and FQGNSA. V shed 3 bases, J shed 7 bases, and the junction held 10 bases outside the gene matches. CDR3 length: 15 amino acids. The CDR3 reads CASSFSGRAEGEQYF. The CDR3 DNA follows: TGTGCCAGCAGCTTTAGCGGGAGAGCCGAGGGAGAGCAGTACTTC.

In DNA, the CDR3 is TGTGCCAGCAGCCATCGCGGGAGGGCCTACGAGCAGTACTTC. Translation: CASSHRGRAYEQYF. The chain uses TRBV14 and TRBJ2-7; TRBD2 matches at 9 bases. This CDR3 spans 14 amino acids. The trim removed 3 bases at V and 2 bases at J, leaving 2 bases unmatched. Germline V lookup: CDR1 SGHDN, CDR2 FVKESK.

This clonotype was seen at least ten times. The chain recombines TRBV6-1 with TRBJ1-2; 7 bases are shared with TRBD1. Germline V gene lookup returns CDR1 MNHNS and CDR2 SASEGT. CDR3 length: 13 amino acids. Trimming removed 6 bases from V and 3 bases from J; junction bases left unmatched: 4. The DNA of the CDR3 is TGTGCCAGCAGGGCCGGACAGGACTATGGCTACACCTTC. Translation gives CASRAGQDYGYTF.

The rearrangement joins TRBV12-3 or TRBV12-4 to TRBJ1-2, with D maybe TRBD1 (6 bases). Trimming removed 6 bases from V and 1 base from J, with 15 bases in between. This CDR3 comprises 15 residues. For the CDR3, the DNA is TGTGCCAGCAGAACACAGGGTGGCGGTAACTATGGCTACACCTTC. Translating it yields CASRTQGGGNYGYTF.

This clonotype was observed many times. As DNA, the CDR3 is TGCAGTGCTAAGAAGGTCCCGAACGAGCAGTACTTC. Its protein product is CSAKKVPNEQYF. The chain has TRBV20-1 and TRBJ2-7; D is unresolved. Germline values: CDR1 DFQATT, CDR2 SNEGSKA (reference sequence). Trimming took off 4 bases at V and 5 bases at J, with 12 bases between the two ends. The CDR3 spans 12 residues.

The table lists this clonotype with many counts. CDR3 coding DNA: TGTGCCAGCAGTTTTAGCCGACAGATCAATCAGCCCCAGCATTTT. Encoded protein: CASSFSRQINQPQHF. The chain combines TRBV28 with TRBJ1-5; D perhaps matches TRBD1 (5 bases). Germline CDR1 and CDR2: MDHEN and SYDVKM. The CDR3 spans 15 residues. V lost 3 bases to trimming and J lost 3 bases, with 12 bases between them. Using reference TRBV28 and TRBJ1-5 for the parts outside the CDR3, the full variable domain is DVKVTQSSRYLVKRTGEKVFLECVQDMDHENMFWYRQDPGLGLRLIYFSYDVKMKEKGDIPEGYSVSREKKERFSLILESASTNQTSMYLCASSFSRQINQPQHFGDGTRLSIL.

A few counts support this clonotype. V and J are TRBV28 and TRBJ2-5, with 13 bases that match TRBD2. Trimming at V came to 5 bases and at J to 4 bases, leaving 7 bases not matched to a gene. Germline V gives CDR1 MDHEN, CDR2 SYDVKM. This CDR3 region has 16 residues. The CDR3 sequence is CASSPIGTSGIETQYF. Written as DNA, the CDR3 is TGTGCCAGCAGTCCTATCGGGACTAGCGGGATAGAGACCCAGTACTTC.

The chain joins TRBV7-3 to TRBJ2-5, with D maybe TRBD1 (5 bases). Germline CDR1 is SGHTA and CDR2 is FQGTGA. The CDR3 has 14 residues. The V end was cut by 3 bases, the J end by 8 bases, with 16 bases between. The CDR3 nucleotides are TGTGCCAGCAGCTTTGTCAGGGATTCAGGTACCCAGTACTTC. Translating gives CASSFVRDSGTQYF.

This clonotype was detected many times. This chain links TRBV7-2 with TRBJ1-2; D call uncertain. Trimming pared 2 bases from V and 5 bases from J, leaving 12 bases between. The CDR3 contains 14 residues. Germline V gene lookup returns CDR1 SGHTA and CDR2 FQGNSA. The CDR3 DNA is TGTGCCAGCAGCTTACAAGGAGACCATTATGGCTACACCTTC. It specifies CASSLQGDHYGYTF.